This is a list of T cell receptor beta chains from one sample in a study of shared clonotypes between healthy human individuals. The table came from immunoSEQ multiplex PCR; TCRdb's copy has only in-frame clones and leaves some out. The table lists a few million clones, roughly 92% of them singletons. The sequenced sample was naive CD4+ T cells sorted from blood. The receptor set was obtained from a young man in good health. Each CDR3 is given with its conserved first and last residue. D genes are given only for firm matches. Only part of the rows carry a size: once, few, many, or a class if the clone is expanded.

TRBV30,.,TRBJ2-5,.,CAWSAELNGGQYF,TGTGCCTGGAGTGCCGAGTTAAACGGGGGCCAGTACTTC
TRBV4-3,TRBD2,TRBJ2-6,.,CASSQDLSGSSLISGANVLTF,TGCGCCAGCAGCCAAGATCTAAGCGGGAGTAGTCTTATTTCTGGGGCCAACGTCCTGACTTTC
TRBV30,.,TRBJ1-4,.,CAWQTGFNEKLFF,TGTGCCTGGCAGACAGGTTTTAATGAAAAACTGTTTTTT
TRBV5-4,.,TRBJ2-3,.,CASSATLGGTQYF,TGTGCCAGCAGCGCGACCCTAGGGGGTACGCAGTATTTT
TRBV7-2,.,TRBJ1-6,once,CASSLVSLFPALNSPLHF,TGTGCCAGCAGCTTAGTCTCCCTTTTCCCCGCCCTAAATTCACCCCTCCACTTT
TRBV2,.,TRBJ2-5,once,CASSRGETQYF,TGTGCCAGCAGCAGGGGAGAGACCCAGTACTTC
TRBV5-1,TRBD2,TRBJ2-1,.,CASSLEGGGAHEQFF,TGCGCCAGCAGCTTGGAGGGCGGGGGGGCCCATGAGCAGTTCTTC
TRBV28,.,TRBJ2-3,.,CASSSRRLLTDTQYF,TGTGCCAGCAGTTCCCGGCGCCTTCTGACAGATACGCAGTATTTT
TRBV2,.,TRBJ1-1,few,CASTTSSTEAFF,TGTGCCAGCACGACGTCCTCCACTGAAGCTTTCTTT
TRBV2,.,TRBJ1-5,.,CASSGLLGSNQPQHF,TGTGCCAGCAGTGGGTTGCTGGGGAGCAATCAGCCCCAGCATTTT
TRBV6-5,.,TRBJ2-2,.,CASSYTSRANTGELFF,TGTGCCAGCAGTTACACAAGCAGGGCGAACACCGGGGAGCTGTTTTTT
TRBV11-2,TRBD1,TRBJ2-1,.,CASSLRDRINNEQFF,TGTGCCAGCAGCTTACGGGACAGAATAAACAATGAGCAGTTCTTC
TRBV29-1,TRBD1,TRBJ2-7,.,CSGRGTGQGEQYF,TGCAGCGGTAGGGGGACAGGGCAAGGCGAGCAGTACTTC
TRBV29-1,TRBD1,TRBJ1-2,once,CSGRGGGGYTF,TGCAGTGGTAGAGGGGGCGGTGGCTACACCTTC
TRBV18,.,TRBJ2-3,.,CASSRAGNTDTQYF,TGTGCCAGCTCACGTGCAGGCAACACAGATACGCAGTATTTT
TRBV19,TRBD1,TRBJ1-6,.,CASSIRPLGQGADNSPLHF,TGTGCCAGTAGTATTAGACCCTTAGGTCAGGGGGCGGATAATTCACCCCTCCACTTT
TRBV10-3,.,TRBJ2-1,.,CAISGVSYNEQFF,TGTGCCATCAGTGGAGTTTCCTACAATGAGCAGTTCTTC
TRBV6-1,TRBD1,TRBJ2-7,.,CASRDRGYEQYF,TGTGCCAGCAGGGACAGGGGATACGAGCAGTACTTC
TRBV11-2,.,TRBJ1-1,.,CASSSWAFGTEAFF,TGTGCCAGCAGCTCGTGGGCGTTCGGCACTGAAGCTTTCTTT
TRBV15,TRBD2,TRBJ2-2,.,CATSRDHGLAVNTGELFF,TGTGCCACCAGCAGAGATCACGGGCTAGCGGTGAACACCGGGGAGCTGTTTTTT
TRBV30,TRBD2,TRBJ2-7,.,CAWSEGLAKSYEQYF,TGTGCCTGGAGTGAGGGACTAGCGAAGTCCTACGAGCAGTACTTC
TRBV5-1,TRBD2,TRBJ2-7,.,CASSVTGGSDEQYF,TGCGCCAGCAGCGTTACCGGGGGGAGTGACGAGCAGTACTTC
TRBV7-9,TRBD2,TRBJ2-1,.,CASSLGLAQQDEQFF,TGTGCCAGCAGCCTGGGACTAGCGCAGCAGGATGAGCAGTTCTTC
TRBV2,.,TRBJ1-5,.,CASRLGSYSNQPQHF,TGTGCCAGTAGATTGGGTTCCTATAGCAATCAGCCCCAGCATTTT
TRBV7-2,TRBD1,TRBJ2-3,.,CASSLKDRGLDDTQYF,TGTGCCAGCAGCTTAAAGGACAGGGGCCTGGACGATACGCAGTATTTT
TRBV6-1,.,TRBJ2-7,.,CASSEFGGLYEQYF,TGTGCCAGCAGTGAATTCGGGGGGCTCTACGAGCAGTACTTC
TRBV29-1,.,TRBJ1-1,few,CSVKRVNTEAFF,TGCAGCGTGAAGAGAGTGAACACTGAAGCTTTCTTT
TRBV21-1,.,TRBJ1-4,few,CASSKVADPVTTNEKLFF,TGTGCCAGCAGCAAAGTTGCGGACCCGGTCACAACTAATGAAAAACTGTTTTTT
TRBV2,TRBD1,TRBJ2-7,.,CASSGGTGASLDMGEQYF,TGTGCCAGCAGTGGCGGGACAGGGGCCTCCCTTGACATGGGGGAGCAGTACTTC
TRBV11-2,.,TRBJ1-1,.,CASSKQGLNTEAFF,TGTGCCAGCAGCAAGCAAGGGTTGAACACTGAAGCTTTCTTT
TRBV7-3,TRBD2,TRBJ2-3,.,CASSLTSSGDLSTDTQYF,TGTGCCAGCAGCTTAACCTCTAGCGGGGACCTTAGCACAGATACGCAGTATTTT
TRBV28,TRBD1,TRBJ1-5,.,CASSSAGTGQQPQHF,TGTGCCAGCAGTTCGGCTGGGACAGGGCAACAGCCCCAGCATTTT
TRBV6-5,.,TRBJ1-2,once,CASSYMGEGRGGYTF,TGTGCCAGCAGTTACATGGGGGAAGGGAGGGGAGGCTACACCTTC
TRBV11-2,.,TRBJ1-1,.,CASLGGGVGAFF,TGTGCCAGCTTGGGGGGAGGGGTTGGAGCTTTCTTT
TRBV7-9,.,TRBJ1-2,.,CASSPNPGANYGYTF,TGTGCCAGCAGCCCCAACCCCGGGGCGAACTATGGCTACACCTTC
TRBV5-1,.,TRBJ2-5,.,CASSPSRVQETQYF,TGCGCCAGCAGCCCAAGCAGGGTTCAAGAGACCCAGTACTTC
TRBV5-1,.,TRBJ2-7,.,CASSLASDSYEQYF,TGCGCCAGCAGCTTGGCATCCGATTCCTACGAGCAGTACTTC
TRBV5-1,.,TRBJ1-5,.,CASSTRDQPQHF,TGCGCCAGCAGCACAAGGGATCAGCCCCAGCATTTT
TRBV10-2,TRBD2,TRBJ2-1,.,CASRPGLAKYNEQFF,TGCGCCAGCAGACCGGGACTAGCGAAATACAATGAGCAGTTCTTC
TRBV6-5,.,TRBJ1-5,.,CASSLARTDQPQHF,TGTGCCAGCAGTTTAGCGCGGACCGATCAGCCCCAGCATTTT
TRBV5-6,TRBD1,TRBJ2-3,.,CASSVQGARTDTQYF,TGTGCCAGCAGCGTACAGGGGGCGCGGACAGATACGCAGTATTTT
TRBV5-1,TRBD1,TRBJ1-2,.,CASSLRDRGRDYGYTF,TGCGCCAGCAGCTTGAGGGACAGGGGGCGCGACTATGGCTACACCTTC
TRBV18,TRBD1,TRBJ1-6,.,CASSPDRGNSPLHF,TGTGCCAGCTCACCCGACAGGGGGAACTCACCCCTCCACTTT
TRBV5-1,.,TRBJ2-4,.,CASSLRLGSGNIQYF,TGCGCCAGCAGCTTACGTCTGGGGAGTGGAAACATTCAGTACTTC
TRBV18,.,TRBJ1-2,.,CASSPALTGPNYGYTF,TGTGCCAGCTCACCGGCCTTGACAGGACCCAACTATGGCTACACCTTC
TRBV6-5,.,TRBJ1-4,.,CASSYLGGPNEKLFF,TGTGCCAGCAGTTACTTGGGGGGGCCTAATGAAAAACTGTTTTTT
TRBV19,.,TRBJ2-5,.,CASNPGVQETQYF,TGTGCCAGTAACCCGGGAGTCCAAGAGACCCAGTACTTC
TRBV6-6,.,TRBJ1-1,.,CASRDSVMNTEAFF,TGTGCCAGCAGGGATTCGGTGATGAACACTGAAGCTTTCTTT
TRBV1,.,TRBJ1-2,.,CTSTPTQDFSKDGYTF,TGCACCAGCACCCCAACCCAGGACTTTTCAAAAGATGGCTACACCTTC
TRBV12-1,.,TRBJ2-5,.,CASSFVPSGSGETQYF,TGTGCCAGCAGCTTTGTCCCTAGCGGGAGTGGGGAGACCCAGTACTTC